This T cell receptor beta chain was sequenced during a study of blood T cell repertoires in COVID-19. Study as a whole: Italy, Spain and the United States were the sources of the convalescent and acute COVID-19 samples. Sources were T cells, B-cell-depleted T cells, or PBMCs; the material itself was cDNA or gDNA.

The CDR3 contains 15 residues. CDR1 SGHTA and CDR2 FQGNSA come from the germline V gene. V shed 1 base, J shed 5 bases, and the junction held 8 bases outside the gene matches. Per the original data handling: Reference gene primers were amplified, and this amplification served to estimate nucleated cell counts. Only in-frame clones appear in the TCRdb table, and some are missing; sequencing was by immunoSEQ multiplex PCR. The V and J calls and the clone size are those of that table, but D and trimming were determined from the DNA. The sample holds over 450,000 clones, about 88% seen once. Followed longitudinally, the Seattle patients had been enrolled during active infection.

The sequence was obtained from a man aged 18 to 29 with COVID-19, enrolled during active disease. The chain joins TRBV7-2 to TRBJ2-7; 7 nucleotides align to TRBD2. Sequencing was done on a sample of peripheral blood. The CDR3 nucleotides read TGTGCCAGCAGCTTAGAGGGAGGGTGGGACGACGAGCAGTACTTC. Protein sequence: CASSLEGGWDDEQYF.